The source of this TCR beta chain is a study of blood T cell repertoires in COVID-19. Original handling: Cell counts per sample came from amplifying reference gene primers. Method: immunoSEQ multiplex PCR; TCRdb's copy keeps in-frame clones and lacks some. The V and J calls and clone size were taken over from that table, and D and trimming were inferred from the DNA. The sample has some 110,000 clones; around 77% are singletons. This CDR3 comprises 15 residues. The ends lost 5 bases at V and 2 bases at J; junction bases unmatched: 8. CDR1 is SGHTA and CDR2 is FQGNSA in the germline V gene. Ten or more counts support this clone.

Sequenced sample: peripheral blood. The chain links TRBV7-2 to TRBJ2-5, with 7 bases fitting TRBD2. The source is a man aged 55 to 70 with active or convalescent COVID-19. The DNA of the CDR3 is TGTGCCAGCAGCCCGGGACTAAGAACTCAAGAGACCCAGTACTTC. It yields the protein CASSPGLRTQETQYF.